This TCR beta chain is drawn from a study of T cells in Graves' hyperthyroidism and ophthalmopathy (dated by TCRdb to the late 2010s). As for the study more broadly: Peripheral blood samples were taken at initial diagnosis, before any treatment was given. Following sampling, methimazole starting at 30 mg daily was given to hyperthyroidism patients, and high-dose intravenous methylprednisolone was given to ophthalmopathy patients. An independent validation cohort of under 20 hyperthyroidism patients and 17 patients who later progressed to ophthalmopathy tested prospective prediction of ophthalmopathy. TCR V-J signatures able to tell the groups apart were searched for in a discovery cohort of some 100 patients, of whom around 43 had Graves' ophthalmopathy and roughly 57 had stable Graves' hyperthyroidism. In addition, the study compared T-cell repertoires in thyroid tissue and in blood from several Graves' hyperthyroidism patients. TCR Vbeta CDR3 sequencing of 130 to 150 peripheral blood samples (around 45 ophthalmopathy, some 75 hyperthyroidism and around 17 progressor patients) is reported in the paper. For training and testing, the 95 to 100 patients in the discovery cohort were randomly divided in a 7:3 ratio.

Amplification of TCR beta CDR3 regions was carried out from RNA transcripts. The first round of RT-PCR for the TCR CDR3 was performed with the HTBI primer set and the Qiagen OneStep RT-PCR kit. Libraries were constructed in a second round of multiplex PCR, after which size selection and purification were carried out. Sequencing of the libraries was done on an Illumina HiSeq2000 using paired-end 100 bp reads. Per the source publication's procedure: SOAPnuke was used to process the raw data, removing reads that contained adapters or uncalled bases, had a mean Phred below 15, or lacked an exact match to the constant primer or identifier. COPE v1.2.5 was used to merge the high-quality paired reads, and each unique nucleotide sequence was defined as a clonotype. MiTCR v1.1 was used to align clonotypes to the IMGT TRBV, TRBD and TRBJ reference segments. Analysis was restricted to V-J combinations with a frequency above 0.0001, which covered 98% to 99.2% of repertoires. A TCS score was defined as the ratio of F50 (clonal expansion) to E x V (chaos), with BLOSUM62-based TCRdist applied between CDR3 peptides within each V-J. Welch's t-statistics and random forest reduced some 510 V-J features to 13, which were used in a naive Bayes classifier (R e1071). TCRdb reran the public reads through fastp at Q25 and MiXCR, keeping productive beta chains. Rows are unified per CDR3 protein, each entry keeping the most common DNA and genes. The V and J calls were determined by TCRdb, not by the authors. The sample contains 300,000 to 450,000 distinct CDR3 sequences, 15% to 20% of them found a single time. The ten largest clonotypes hold about 16% of the sample.

Overall study outcomes, separate from this receptor: Most expanded thyroid clonotypes (frequency above 0.001) were also detected in blood, a finding suggesting that blood repertoires may reflect thyroid immune responses. In validation, the model predicted progression to ophthalmopathy with about 71% sensitivity and approximately 74% specificity, a median of approximately 6.5 months before onset. A 13 V-J signature model separated ophthalmopathy from stable hyperthyroidism, with approximately 87% sensitivity and about 81% specificity in cross-validation and 80%/75% in testing. Sample size was not statistically predetermined, and blinding of investigators to group allocation was not performed.

V and J lose 2 bases and 4 bases, and a span of 15 bases separates them. Reading from cysteine to phenylalanine, the CDR3 counts 15 amino acids. The retained sequence is limited to the CDR3, 45 bases, with the frame set at the first base. Taken from the germline V gene (reference sequence), the CDR1 and CDR2 loops are DFQATT and SNEGSKA. Many counts were recorded for this clonotype. Its antigen has not been determined. Within one base of it there is no much larger clone, and no base qualities were kept. Ophthalmopathy patients had moderately to severely active disease, with a Clinical Activity Score of 3 or more, a NOSPECS grade of 4 or more, and a disease duration of less than 3 months. Exclusion was applied to patients with uncontrolled infections, other autoimmune diseases, pregnancy or lactation. Diagnoses were established on the basis of clinical symptoms, serum thyroxine and TRAb, thyroid ultrasound, and orbital computed tomography. Ficoll-Paque density gradient centrifugation was used to isolate PBMCs from about 10 ml of fresh peripheral blood. Trizol reagent was used to extract total RNA, and RNA quality was then checked on an Agilent 2100 Bioanalyzer.

The chain was built from TRBV20-1 and TRBJ1-5; the D gene cannot be resolved reliably. The TCR was taken from a woman between 40 and 55 years old with Graves' ophthalmopathy. Material: blood. The CDR3 region reads CSARRGSVRNQPQHF. In nucleotides, the sequence is TGCAGTGCTAGACGAGGATCAGTGAGGAATCAGCCCCAGCATTTT.